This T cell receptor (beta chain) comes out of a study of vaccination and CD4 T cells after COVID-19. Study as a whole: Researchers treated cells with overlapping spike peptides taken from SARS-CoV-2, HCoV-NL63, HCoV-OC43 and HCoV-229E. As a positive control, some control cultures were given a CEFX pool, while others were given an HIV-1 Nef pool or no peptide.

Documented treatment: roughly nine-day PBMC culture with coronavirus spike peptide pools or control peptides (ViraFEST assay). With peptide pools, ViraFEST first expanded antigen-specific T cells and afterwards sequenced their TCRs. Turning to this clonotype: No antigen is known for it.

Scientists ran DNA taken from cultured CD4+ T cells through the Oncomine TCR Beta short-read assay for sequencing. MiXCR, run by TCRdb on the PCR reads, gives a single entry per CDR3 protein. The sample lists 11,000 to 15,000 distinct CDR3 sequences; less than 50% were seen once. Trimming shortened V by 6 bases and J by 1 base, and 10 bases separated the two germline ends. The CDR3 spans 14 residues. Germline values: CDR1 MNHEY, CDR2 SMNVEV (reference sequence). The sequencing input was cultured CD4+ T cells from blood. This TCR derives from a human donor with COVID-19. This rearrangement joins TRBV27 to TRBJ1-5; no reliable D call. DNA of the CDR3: TGTGCCAGCAGGATGACGGAGAGCAATCAGCCCCAGCATTTT. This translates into CASRMTESNQPQHF.